This entry lists 24 T cell receptor beta chains sequenced from one sample in a study of vaccination and CD4 T cells after COVID-19. Treatment denoted: roughly ten-day PBMC culture with coronavirus spike peptide pools or control peptides (ViraFEST assay). Their antigens are not known. The Oncomine TCR Beta short-read assay was applied to DNA of cultured CD4+ T cells. TCRdb re-called the PCR reads through MiXCR, storing one row per CDR3 protein. The sample lists more than 20,000 distinct CDR3 sequences, roughly 42% occurring once. Sequencing was done on a sample of CD4+ T cells from blood, cultured in vitro. These receptors were obtained from a human donor who had recovered from COVID-19.

Only a few counts were recorded for this clonotype. V is TRBV7-3 and J is TRBJ1-6; 10 bases are shared with TRBD1. The V and J ends lost 2 bases and 7 bases, in that order; junction bases with no gene match: 8. The CDR3 runs 17 residues. Germline V lookup: CDR1 SGHTA, CDR2 FQGTGA. The CDR3 sequence: CASSLYPPGQGNSPLHF. The CDR3 DNA reads as TGTGCCAGCAGCTTATACCCACCGGGACAGGGGAATTCACCCCTCCACTTT.

V is TRBV28 and J is TRBJ2-7; TRBD1 agrees at 8 bases. The CDR3 loop spans 16 amino acids. Germline-derived CDR1 and CDR2 are MDHEN and SYDVKM. V trimming: 4 bases; J trimming: 6 bases; junction bases outside the gene matches: 14. Written as DNA, the CDR3 is TGTGCCAGCAGTTCACCCACAGTAGGACAGGGACTCGAGCAGTACTTC. It is translated as CASSSPTVGQGLEQYF. The variable domain in full, with the rest retrieved from reference TRBV28 and TRBJ2-7, is DVKVTQSSRYLVKRTGEKVFLECVQDMDHENMFWYRQDPGLGLRLIYFSYDVKMKEKGDIPEGYSVSREKKERFSLILESASTNQTSMYLCASSSPTVGQGLEQYFGPGTRLTVT.

This chain links TRBV18 with TRBJ1-1, with unresolved D. This CDR3 spans 13 amino acids. Per the germline V gene, CDR1 is KGHSH and CDR2 is LQKENI. V was cut by 4 bases and J by 1 base, with 7 bases left in between. The CDR3 loop is CASSRVENTEAFF. CDR3 coding DNA: TGTGCCAGCTCACGAGTGGAGAACACTGAAGCTTTCTTT.

The rearrangement uses TRBV4-1 and TRBJ2-2; D is uncertain. CDR1 and CDR2 from the germline V gene are MGHRA and YSYEKL. This CDR3 is 16 amino acids long. Trimming stripped 2 bases from V and 7 bases from J, with 17 bases between. The CDR3 loop is CASSQFSSVSSGELFF. The CDR3 DNA reads as TGCGCCAGCAGCCAATTTAGCAGTGTGAGTAGCGGGGAGCTGTTTTTT.

The chain combines TRBV29-1 with TRBJ1-2; 8 bases agree with TRBD1. CDR3 length equals 16 residues. Germline loops: CDR1 SQVTM, CDR2 ANQGSEA. The junction had 15 bases not matched to a gene; V was cut back by 4 bases and J by 5 bases. The chain's CDR3 is CSVGEGRTGRRYGYTF. CDR3 sequence (DNA): TGCAGCGTTGGAGAGGGACGGACAGGGCGGCGATATGGCTACACCTTC.

The chain recombines TRBV5-4 with TRBJ2-7; weak D call: TRBD2 (7 bases). The germline CDR1 and CDR2 sequences are SGHNT and YYREEE (reference sequence). This CDR3 contains 13 residues. Deletions cut 10 bases from V and 5 bases from J, with 19 bases between. CDR3 coding DNA: TGTGCCGGAACCCGGGGGGCCTCAAACGAGCAGTACTTC. It is translated as CAGTRGASNEQYF.

The rearrangement links TRBV7-2 to TRBJ1-3, with D perhaps matching TRBD1 (6 bases). CDR1 is SGHTA, CDR2 FQGNSA, per germline. V was trimmed by 2 bases and J by 3 bases, leaving 11 bases between them. CDR3 length: 15 residues. CDR3 region: CASSLTGYGGNTIYF. The CDR3 coding sequence is TGTGCCAGCAGCTTAACAGGGTACGGTGGAAACACCATATATTTT.

The chain carries TRBV7-2 and TRBJ2-7; D is uncertain. The CDR3 covers 12 residues. Between the trimmed V and J ends, which lost 7 bases and 2 bases, there was a span of 9 bases. The V gene's germline CDR1 is SGHTA and CDR2 FQGNSA. For the CDR3, the DNA is TGTGCCAGCACCCCTGGAGCCTACGAGCAGTACTTC. Translation: CASTPGAYEQYF.

This chain joins TRBV6-1 and TRBJ1-5; no definite D call. V was clipped by 0 bases and J by 6 bases, with 9 bases between them. CDR1 MNHNS and CDR2 SASEGT come from the germline V gene. The length of the CDR3 is 14 residues. As DNA, the CDR3 is TGTGCCAGCAGTGAAGCGCTTTGGGGTCAGCCCCAGCATTTT. Protein: CASSEALWGQPQHF.

The chain employs TRBV20-1 and TRBJ2-1; maybe TRBD1 (6 bases). The CDR3 contains 15 residues. V lost 5 bases and J lost 5, with 19 bases in between. Germline V gives CDR1 DFQATT, CDR2 SNEGSKA (reference sequence). The CDR3 protein is CSASAPGHTHNEQFF. The CDR3, as DNA: TGCAGTGCTTCAGCCCCGGGACATACGCACAATGAGCAGTTCTTC.

V usage is TRBV7-3 and J usage is TRBJ2-7; D perhaps matches TRBD2 (5 bases). The germline CDR1 and CDR2 sequences are SGHTA and FQGTGA. The CDR3 is made up of 15 amino acids. V was trimmed by 4 bases and J by 2 bases, leaving 15 bases between them. The CDR3 reads CASSSSRRGTYEQYF. The CDR3 nucleotides are TGTGCCAGCAGCTCTAGCAGACGAGGGACCTACGAGCAGTACTTC.

CDR3 residues: CASTHDGTGEGETQYF. The CDR3 nucleotides are TGTGCCAGCACTCACGACGGGACAGGGGAAGGAGAGACCCAGTACTTC. The gene calls are TRBV28 and TRBJ2-5; 10 nucleotides agree with TRBD1. The CDR3 sequence is 16 residues long. V shed 7 bases and J 4 bases; nucleotides not matched to a gene: 12. Germline CDR1 is MDHEN and CDR2 is SYDVKM. The full variable domain, with the rest looked up from reference TRBV28 and TRBJ2-5, is DVKVTQSSRYLVKRTGEKVFLECVQDMDHENMFWYRQDPGLGLRLIYFSYDVKMKEKGDIPEGYSVSREKKERFSLILESASTNQTSMYLCASTHDGTGEGETQYFGPGTRLLVL.

This clonotype was recorded only once. V and J are TRBV5-1 and TRBJ2-1; D is uncertain. Germline CDR1 reads SGHRS; CDR2 reads YFSETQ. CDR3 length: 15 amino acids. Trimming took off 2 bases at V and 4 bases at J, with 13 bases between the two ends. The CDR3 DNA sequence: TGCGCCAGCAGCTTCCGCGAGCGAGATTACAATGAGCAGTTCTTC. Amino acid sequence: CASSFRERDYNEQFF.

The chain links TRBV4-3 to TRBJ2-2, with TRBD2 as a possible D gene (6 bases). Germline lookup yields CDR1 LGHNA and CDR2 YSLEER. The V gene lost 0 bases and the J gene lost 4 bases, with 18 bases spanning the gap. The CDR3 loop spans 18 amino acids. The CDR3 protein is CASSQELLTGVTTGELFF. CDR3 bases: TGCGCCAGCAGCCAAGAATTACTTACGGGAGTCACCACCGGGGAGCTGTTTTTT.

The rearrangement joins TRBV5-4 to TRBJ1-2, with 10 bases that match TRBD1. CDR1 and CDR2 from the germline V gene are SGHNT and YYREEE (reference sequence). The CDR3 length is 15 residues. V dropped 2 bases and J dropped 7; count of bases not matched to a gene: 8. Here the CDR3 DNA reads TGTGCCAGCAGCTTTCCGGGACAGGGGACCCCTGGCTACACCTTC. Encoded protein: CASSFPGQGTPGYTF.

The chain recombines TRBV7-3 with TRBJ2-5; D may be TRBD2 (5 bases). This CDR3 region has 13 residues. V lost 5 bases and J lost 2, with 9 bases in between. CDR1 is SGHTA, CDR2 FQGTGA, per germline. CDR3 nucleotide sequence: TGTGCCAGCAGCCCGGGAAGTCAAGAGACCCAGTACTTC. Encoded protein: CASSPGSQETQYF. Combining the CDR3 with reference TRBV7-3 and TRBJ2-5 gives the whole variable domain GAGVSQTPSNKVTEKGKYVELRCDPISGHTALYWYRQSLGQGPEFLIYFQGTGAADDSGLPNDRFFAVRPEGSVSTLKIQRTERGDSAVYLCASSPGSQETQYFGPGTRLLVL.

The chain recombines TRBV11-3 with TRBJ2-5; D may be TRBD2 (6 bases). The germline V and J ends were trimmed by 0 bases and 7 bases, with 30 bases remaining between them. Germline V gene lookup returns CDR1 SGHNT and CDR2 YENEEA. The CDR3 is 20 residues long. CDR3: CASSLEGRTFLGGDPGTQYF. DNA of the CDR3: TGTGCCAGCAGCTTAGAGGGCAGGACCTTCCTCGGAGGGGACCCGGGGACCCAGTACTTC.

A few counts support this clonotype. The chain joins TRBV20-1 to TRBJ2-3; 7 bases map to TRBD2. CDR1 DFQATT and CDR2 SNEGSKA come from the germline V gene (reference sequence). The CDR3 covers 16 residues. The V gene end was trimmed by 8 bases and the J gene end by 1 base; junction bases not matched to a gene: 15. CDR3 coding DNA: TGCAGTTCTTTTGGAGGACTAGACGCTCGCACAGATACGCAGTATTTT. Its translation: CSSFGGLDARTDTQYF.

The CDR3 region has the DNA TGTGCCAGCAGCCGAATCAGGGGACTGTCCTACGAGCAGTACTTC. Translation gives CASSRIRGLSYEQYF. The chain employs TRBV7-2 and TRBJ2-1, with D perhaps TRBD1 or TRBD2 (6 bases each). The J call may be in error: the DNA end matches TRBJ2-7 better. This CDR3 is built from 15 residues. From germline, CDR1 is SGHTA and CDR2 FQGNSA.

This clonotype came up a few times. Here the CDR3 DNA reads TGCAGTGCTAGATTGGGCCTTAACACTGAAGCTTTCTTT. It translates to CSARLGLNTEAFF. This chain uses TRBV20-1 with TRBJ1-1, with D hard to call. This CDR3 is 13 amino acids long. Germline V gene lookup returns CDR1 DFQATT and CDR2 SNEGSKA (reference sequence). V was cut by 2 bases and J by 2 bases, with 9 bases left in between.

V usage is TRBV7-8 and J usage is TRBJ1-3; D is undetermined. The CDR3 extends over 13 amino acids. Germline V gene sequence: CDR1 SGHVS, CDR2 FQNEAQ. Trimming cost V 1 base and J 4 bases, with 5 bases left between them. The chain's CDR3 is CASSLVRGNTIYF. The CDR3 DNA reads TGTGCCAGCAGCTTAGTGAGGGGAAACACCATATATTTT.

The J gene is TRBJ2-3, the V gene TRBV7-9, with D hard to call. Germline CDR1 and CDR2: SEHNR and FQNEAQ (reference sequence). Between the trimmed V and J ends, which lost 2 bases and 6 bases, there was a span of 3 bases. The CDR3 is 11 amino acids. Here the CDR3 DNA reads TGTGCCAGCAGCTTACGGGATACGCAGTATTTT. Translating it yields CASSLRDTQYF. Looking up the rest from reference TRBV7-9 and TRBJ2-3 gives the full variable domain: DTGVSQNPRHKITKRGQNVTFRCDPISEHNRLYWYRQTLGQGPEFLTYFQNEAQLEKSRLLSDRFSAERPKGSFSTLEIQRTEQGDSAMYLCASSLRDTQYFGPGTRLTVL.

The V gene is TRBV28, the J gene TRBJ1-2; a weak D match, TRBD1 (5 bases). From germline, CDR1 is MDHEN and CDR2 SYDVKM. Between the trimmed V and J ends, which lost 5 bases and 2 bases, there was a span of 15 bases. The CDR3 has 15 amino acids. CDR3 sequence reads: CASSVYDRPNYGYTF. The CDR3 DNA is TGTGCCAGCAGTGTTTACGACAGACCCAACTATGGCTACACCTTC.

CDR3: CASSLRRQGGSGANVLTF. CDR3 DNA: TGTGCCAGCAGTTTAAGAAGGCAGGGGGGATCTGGGGCCAACGTCCTGACTTTC. The chain is built from TRBV27 and TRBJ2-6; TRBD1 is a possible D gene (7 bases). Germline V gene data show CDR1 as MNHEY and CDR2 as SMNVEV (reference sequence). V shed 2 bases and J shed 1 base, with 15 bases lying between them. The CDR3 sequence is 18 residues long.